The clone carrying this T cell receptor beta chain was detected once. The source of the sample is a study of blood T cell repertoires in COVID-19. On the study more broadly: T cells, B-cell-depleted T cells, or PBMCs provided the cDNA or gDNA that served as material.

Method: immunoSEQ multiplex PCR; TCRdb's copy keeps in-frame clones and lacks some. The data show about 50,000 clones, with roughly 90% seen just once and around 3.6% held by the top ten. This clonotype was obtained from a human donor in a cohort sampled during active COVID-19. The source material was peripheral blood.

The CDR3 loop is CSVESEPVLRNQPQHF. CDR3 coding DNA: TGCAGCGTTGAAAGTGAACCGGTACTCCGGAATCAGCCCCAGCATTTT. The chain couples TRBV29-1 to TRBJ1-5; D is unresolved. The CDR3 has 16 residues. The V gene's germline CDR1 is SQVTM and CDR2 ANQGSEA. V dropped 2 bases and J dropped 4 bases, with 18 bases sitting between them.